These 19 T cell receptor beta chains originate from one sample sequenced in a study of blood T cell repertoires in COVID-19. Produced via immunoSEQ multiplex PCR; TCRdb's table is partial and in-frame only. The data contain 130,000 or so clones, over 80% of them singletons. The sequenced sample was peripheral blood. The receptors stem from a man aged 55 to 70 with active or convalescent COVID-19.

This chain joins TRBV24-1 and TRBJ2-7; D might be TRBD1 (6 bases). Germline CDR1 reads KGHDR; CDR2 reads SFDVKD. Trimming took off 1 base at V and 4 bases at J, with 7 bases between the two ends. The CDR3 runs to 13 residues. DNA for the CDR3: TGTGCCACCAGTGATTTTACAGGGTACGAGCAGTACTTC. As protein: CATSDFTGYEQYF.

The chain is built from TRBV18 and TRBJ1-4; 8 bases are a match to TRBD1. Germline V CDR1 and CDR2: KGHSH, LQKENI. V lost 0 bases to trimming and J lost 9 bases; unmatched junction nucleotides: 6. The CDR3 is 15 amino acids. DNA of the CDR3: TGTGCCAGCTCACCACCGGCAGGGGGCTTGAAAAAACTGTTTTTT. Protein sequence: CASSPPAGGLKKLFF. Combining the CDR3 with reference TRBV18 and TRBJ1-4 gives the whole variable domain NAGVMQNPRHLVRRRGQEARLRCSPMKGHSHVYWYRQLPEEGLKFMVYLQKENIIDESGMPKERFSAEFPKEGPSILRIQQVVRGDSAAYFCASSPPAGGLKKLFFGSGTQLSVL.

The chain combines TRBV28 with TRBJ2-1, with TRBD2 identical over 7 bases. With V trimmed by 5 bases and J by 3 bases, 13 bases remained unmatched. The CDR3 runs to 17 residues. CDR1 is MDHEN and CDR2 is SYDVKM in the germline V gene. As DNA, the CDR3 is TGTGCCAGCAGTCACACCATCCCGGGACTAAGCTACAATGAGCAGTTCTTC. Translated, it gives CASSHTIPGLSYNEQFF.

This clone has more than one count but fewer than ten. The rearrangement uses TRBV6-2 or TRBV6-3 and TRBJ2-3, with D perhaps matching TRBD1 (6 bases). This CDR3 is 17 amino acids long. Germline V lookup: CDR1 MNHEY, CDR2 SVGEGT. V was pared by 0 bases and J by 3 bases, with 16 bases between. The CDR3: CASSYSADSVGTDTQYF. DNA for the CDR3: TGTGCCAGCAGTTACTCGGCGGACAGCGTGGGGACAGATACGCAGTATTTT.

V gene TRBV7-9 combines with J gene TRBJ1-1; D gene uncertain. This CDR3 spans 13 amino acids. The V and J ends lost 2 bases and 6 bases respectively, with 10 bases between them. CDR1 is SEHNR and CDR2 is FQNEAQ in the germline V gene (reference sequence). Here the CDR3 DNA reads TGTGCCAGCAGCTTACCGCAGGTCCCTGAAGCTTTCTTT. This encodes CASSLPQVPEAFF.

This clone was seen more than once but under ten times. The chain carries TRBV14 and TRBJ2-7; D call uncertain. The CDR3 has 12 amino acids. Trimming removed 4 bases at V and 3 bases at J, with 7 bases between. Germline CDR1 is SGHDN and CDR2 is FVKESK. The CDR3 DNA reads TGTGCCAGCAGCCCCCAACACTACGAGCAGTACTTC. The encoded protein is CASSPQHYEQYF.

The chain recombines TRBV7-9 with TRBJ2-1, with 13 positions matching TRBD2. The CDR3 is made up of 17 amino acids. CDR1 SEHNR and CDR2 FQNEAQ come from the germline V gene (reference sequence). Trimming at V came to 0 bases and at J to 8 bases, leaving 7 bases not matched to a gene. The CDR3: CASSLAGGLAGVYEQFF. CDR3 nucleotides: TGTGCCAGCAGCTTAGCGGGAGGACTAGCGGGAGTGTATGAGCAGTTCTTC.

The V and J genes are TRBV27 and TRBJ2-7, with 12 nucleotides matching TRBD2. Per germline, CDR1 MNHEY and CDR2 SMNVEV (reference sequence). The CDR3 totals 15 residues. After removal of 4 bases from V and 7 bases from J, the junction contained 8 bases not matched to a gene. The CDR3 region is CASSSALAGGGEQYF. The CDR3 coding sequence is TGTGCCAGCAGTTCCGCACTAGCGGGAGGCGGGGAGCAGTACTTC.

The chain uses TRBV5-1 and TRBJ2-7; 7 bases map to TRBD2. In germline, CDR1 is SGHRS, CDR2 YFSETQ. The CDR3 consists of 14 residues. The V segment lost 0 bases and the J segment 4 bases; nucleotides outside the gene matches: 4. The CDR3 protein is CASSLASGTYEQYF. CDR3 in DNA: TGCGCCAGCAGCTTGGCCAGCGGGACGTACGAGCAGTACTTC.

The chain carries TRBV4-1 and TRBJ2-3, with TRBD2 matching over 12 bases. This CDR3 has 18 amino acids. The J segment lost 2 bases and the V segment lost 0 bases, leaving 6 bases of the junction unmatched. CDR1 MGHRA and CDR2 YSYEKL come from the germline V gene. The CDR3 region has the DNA TGCGCCAGCAGCCAAGATTCAGGACTAGCGGGGTCCACAGATACGCAGTATTTT. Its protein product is CASSQDSGLAGSTDTQYF.

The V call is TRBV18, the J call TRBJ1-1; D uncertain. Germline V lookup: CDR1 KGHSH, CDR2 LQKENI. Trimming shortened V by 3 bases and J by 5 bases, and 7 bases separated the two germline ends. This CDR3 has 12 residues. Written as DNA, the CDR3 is TGTGCCAGCTCACCGCGATTGACTGAAGCTTTCTTT. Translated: CASSPRLTEAFF.

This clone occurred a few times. DNA of the CDR3: TGTGCCAGCAGTTTAGGGAGGAATTCACCCCTCCACTTT. Translated, it gives CASSLGRNSPLHF. The V and J genes are TRBV27 and TRBJ1-6, with D hard to call. The V and J ends lost 2 bases and 7 bases respectively, with 6 bases between them. The CDR3 spans 13 residues. Germline CDR1 reads MNHEY; CDR2 reads SMNVEV (reference sequence).

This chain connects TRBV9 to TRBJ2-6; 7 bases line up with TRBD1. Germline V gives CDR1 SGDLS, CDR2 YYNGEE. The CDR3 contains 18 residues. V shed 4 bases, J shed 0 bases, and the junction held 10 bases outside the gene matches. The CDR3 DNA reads TGTGCCAGCAGCAACCTATACAGGGGACGCTCTGGGGCCAACGTCCTGACTTTC. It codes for CASSNLYRGRSGANVLTF.

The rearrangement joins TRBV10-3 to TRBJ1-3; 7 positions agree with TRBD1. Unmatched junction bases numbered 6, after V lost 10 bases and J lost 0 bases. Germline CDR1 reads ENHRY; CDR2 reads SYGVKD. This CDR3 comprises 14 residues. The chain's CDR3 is CATGDRSSGNTIYF. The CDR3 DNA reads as TGTGCCACCGGGGACAGATCCTCTGGAAACACCATATATTTT.

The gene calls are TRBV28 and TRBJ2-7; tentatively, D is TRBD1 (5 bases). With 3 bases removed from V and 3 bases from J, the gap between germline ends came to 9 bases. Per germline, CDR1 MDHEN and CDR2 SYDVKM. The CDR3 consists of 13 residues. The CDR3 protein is CASSLWGDYEQYF. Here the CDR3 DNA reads TGTGCCAGCAGTTTGTGGGGCGACTACGAGCAGTACTTC.

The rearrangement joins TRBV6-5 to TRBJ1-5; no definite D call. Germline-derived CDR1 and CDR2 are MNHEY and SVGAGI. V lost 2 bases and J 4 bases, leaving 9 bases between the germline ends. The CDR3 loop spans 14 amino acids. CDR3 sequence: CASSYRAENQPQHF. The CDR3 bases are TGTGCCAGCAGTTACCGAGCCGAGAATCAGCCCCAGCATTTT.

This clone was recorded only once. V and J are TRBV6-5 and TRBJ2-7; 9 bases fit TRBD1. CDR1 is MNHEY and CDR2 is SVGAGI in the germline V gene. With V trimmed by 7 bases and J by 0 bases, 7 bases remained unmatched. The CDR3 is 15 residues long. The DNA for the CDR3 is TGTGCCAGCAACTCCCGGGACAGGGCCTCCTACGAGCAGTACTTC. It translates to CASNSRDRASYEQYF.

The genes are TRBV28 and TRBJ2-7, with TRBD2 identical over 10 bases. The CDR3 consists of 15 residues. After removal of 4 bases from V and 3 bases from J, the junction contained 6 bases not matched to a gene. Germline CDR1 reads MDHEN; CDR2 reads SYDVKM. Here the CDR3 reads CASSSSGRGNYEQYF. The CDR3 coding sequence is TGTGCCAGCAGTTCGAGCGGGAGGGGGAACTACGAGCAGTACTTC.

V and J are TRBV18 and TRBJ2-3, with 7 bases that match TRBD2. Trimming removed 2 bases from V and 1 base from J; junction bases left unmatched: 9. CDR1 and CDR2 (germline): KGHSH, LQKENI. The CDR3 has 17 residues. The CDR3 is CASSPTMAGVGTDTQYF. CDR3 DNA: TGTGCCAGCTCACCAACTATGGCGGGAGTTGGCACAGATACGCAGTATTTT. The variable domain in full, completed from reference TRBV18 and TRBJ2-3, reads NAGVMQNPRHLVRRRGQEARLRCSPMKGHSHVYWYRQLPEEGLKFMVYLQKENIIDESGMPKERFSAEFPKEGPSILRIQQVVRGDSAAYFCASSPTMAGVGTDTQYFGPGTRLTVL.